The 10 T cell receptor beta chains below come from one sample, sequenced in a study of OX40 agonist ivuxolimab in advanced cancers. Clones were read by immunoSEQ multiplex PCR, and TCRdb kept only the in-frame ones, dropping some. The sample yields about 82,000 clones, around nine tenths seen once. The sample in question was CD4+ or CD8+ T cells sorted from blood, obtained in a trial of the OX40 agonist ivuxolimab. Every receptor here comes from an adult with an advanced solid tumor such as melanoma, head and neck, liver or kidney cancer.

The gene calls are TRBV29-1 and TRBJ1-4; TRBD1 agrees at 9 bases. Germline trimming cut 1 base from V and 10 bases from J; bases unmatched to any gene: 10. The CDR3 runs to 15 residues. Germline-derived CDR1 and CDR2 are SQVTM and ANQGSEA. The CDR3 nucleotides are TGCAGCGTTGAAGGTGAACAGGGGGCGGAGGGAAAACTGTTTTTT. This codes for CSVEGEQGAEGKLFF.

This chain connects TRBV6-6 to TRBJ1-5; the D gene is possibly TRBD1 (6 bases). The CDR3 has 13 amino acids. The germline V gene has CDR1 MNHNY and CDR2 SVGAGI (reference sequence). V lost 5 bases to trimming and J lost 7 bases, with 12 bases between them. The CDR3 DNA reads TGTGCCAGCAGTCCCTACAGGGAGCAGCCCCAGCATTTT. Residues: CASSPYREQPQHF.

This chain uses TRBV28 with TRBJ2-7; D perhaps matches TRBD1 (5 bases). This CDR3 spans 12 amino acids. The germline V and J ends were trimmed by 2 bases and 3 bases, with 5 bases remaining between them. Germline CDR1 is MDHEN and CDR2 is SYDVKM. The CDR3 loop is CASSLQGYEQYF. The DNA of the CDR3 is TGTGCCAGCAGTTTACAGGGCTACGAGCAGTACTTC.

For the CDR3, the DNA is TGTGCCAGCAGCTTAGGCGGGAGCAGGGTCTACGAGCAGTACTTC. Translated, it gives CASSLGGSRVYEQYF. This chain connects TRBV7-2 to TRBJ2-5, with TRBD2 matching over 7 bases. The J call is uncertain, as TRBJ2-7 better fits the DNA end. This CDR3 comprises 15 residues. Germline V gene data show CDR1 as SGHTA and CDR2 as FQGNSA.

The J gene is TRBJ1-4, the V gene TRBV9; tentative D call: TRBD1 (6 bases). Germline loops: CDR1 SGDLS, CDR2 YYNGEE. The V end lost 4 bases, the J end lost 5 bases, and 15 bases lay between the germline ends. This CDR3 is built from 15 residues. CDR3 sequence: CASSPRGGVNEKLFF. The CDR3 nucleotides are TGTGCCAGCAGCCCCAGGGGAGGGGTAAATGAAAAACTGTTTTTT.

This chain uses TRBV10-3 with TRBJ2-7; TRBD2 matches at 7 bases. The ends lost 10 bases at V and 3 bases at J; junction bases unmatched: 9. This CDR3 is 13 amino acids long. Germline V gives CDR1 ENHRY, CDR2 SYGVKD. This chain's CDR3 is CATSLGEGYEQYF. CDR3 nucleotides: TGTGCCACGTCCTTAGGGGAGGGCTACGAGCAGTACTTC.

The rearrangement links TRBV4-1 to TRBJ1-2; unclear D gene. Deletions cut 4 bases from V and 8 bases from J, with 20 bases between. The CDR3 totals 15 residues. The germline V gene encodes CDR1 MGHRA and CDR2 YSYEKL. CDR3 in amino acids: CASSPLLRDPRGYTF. For the CDR3, the DNA is TGCGCCAGCAGCCCCCTGCTAAGAGACCCTCGGGGCTACACCTTC.

This clone was detected only a few times. CDR3 residues: CAISAQQNEAFF. The CDR3 DNA reads as TGTGCCATCAGTGCGCAACAGAATGAAGCTTTCTTT. The chain employs TRBV10-3 and TRBJ1-1; D uncertain. Germline V CDR1 and CDR2: ENHRY, SYGVKD. V was pared by 4 bases and J by 7 bases, with 10 bases between. CDR3 length: 12 amino acids.

The CDR3 nucleotides read TGTGCCAGTAGTTCTAGCGGGAGAGGCACCGGGGAGCTGTTTTTT. Protein sequence: CASSSSGRGTGELFF. V and J are TRBV19 and TRBJ2-2; 10 bases line up with TRBD2. The CDR3 is 15 amino acids. The trim removed 5 bases at V and 4 bases at J, leaving 4 bases unmatched. Germline values: CDR1 LNHDA, CDR2 SQIVND (reference sequence).

The chain links TRBV5-6 to TRBJ1-4; 7 nucleotides match TRBD1. The CDR3 loop spans 19 amino acids. Germline-derived CDR1 and CDR2 are SGHDT and YYEEEE. Losses at the gene ends were 4 bases for V and 1 base for J; bases not matched to a gene: 16. CDR3 in DNA: TGTGCCAGCAGCCCCTACTATCTACAGGGGAGTCGAACTAATGAAAAACTGTTTTTT. It specifies CASSPYYLQGSRTNEKLFF. The complete variable domain, with remaining parts taken from reference TRBV5-6 and TRBJ1-4, reads DAGVTQSPTHLIKTRGQQVTLRCSPKSGHDTVSWYQQALGQGPQFIFQYYEEEERQRGNFPDRFSGHQFPNYSSELNVNALLLGDSALYLCASSPYYLQGSRTNEKLFFGSGTQLSVL.